This TCR beta chain emerged from a study of T cell changes during pregnancy in multiple sclerosis. V lost 8 bases and J 4 bases, leaving 20 bases between the germline ends. The CDR3 loop spans 15 amino acids. Per the germline V gene, CDR1 is WNHNN and CDR2 is SYGVQD (reference sequence). Some clones are missing from TCRdb's copy, which holds only in-frame ones; the method was immunoSEQ multiplex PCR. The sample records over 65,000 clones, roughly 94% being singletons. This TCR derives from a female donor with multiple sclerosis, enrolled in a pregnancy study. The chain recombines TRBV10-1 with TRBJ1-1; TRBD1 might be the D (6 bases). The material sequenced was peripheral blood, taken in the third trimester of pregnancy. Here the CDR3 reads CASRVLDSSTTEAFF. The DNA of the CDR3 is TGCGCCAGCCGCGTCCTGGACAGTTCGACCACTGAAGCTTTCTTT.